This TCR beta chain was documented in a study of Ad26.COV2.S vaccination and SARS-CoV-2 variants. Study summary: Intramuscularly, Ad26.COV2.S was given either once or twice, 56 days apart.

Here immunoSEQ multiplex PCR was the method, and the copy in TCRdb shows in-frame clones only, minus some. In the table there are 300,000 to 350,000 clones, almost 90% of which are singletons. Treatment given: roughly 18 received Ad26.COV2.S at low or high dose, single or two shots; roughly 5 received placebo; per-sample allocation not given. The samples were gathered on day 63 after the first injection of vaccine or placebo. The CDR3 has 12 residues. Germline V gene sequence: CDR1 SGHDN, CDR2 FVKESK. Between the trimmed V and J ends, which lost 4 bases and 0 bases, there was a span of 3 bases. The input for sequencing was peripheral blood, taken in a trial of Ad26.COV2.S vaccine versus placebo. This clonotype originated in a person between 18 and 65 years old who received the Ad26.COV2.S COVID-19 vaccine or a placebo. This rearrangement joins TRBV14 to TRBJ1-1, with D unresolved. CDR3 sequence reads: CASSPLNTEAFF. CDR3 DNA: TGTGCCAGCAGCCCATTGAACACTGAAGCTTTCTTT.